A single T cell receptor beta chain is shown here with its context. These data are taken from a study of shared clonotypes between healthy human individuals. Across the whole study: Three plates were used per donor for CD4 naive, three for CD4 memory, two for CD8 naive and one for CD8 memory.

The CDR3 is 13 amino acids. V lost 4 bases and J lost 6, with 10 bases in between. The V gene's germline CDR1 is SGHTA and CDR2 FQGNSA. The method was immunoSEQ multiplex PCR; TCRdb's version includes in-frame clones alone and lacks a portion of them. Counted here are roughly 2.5 million clones, around 94% occurring once; the ten biggest clones make up roughly 0.14%. The source material was naive CD4+ T cells sorted from blood. The subset: CD45RA+ positively selected. This chain connects TRBV7-2 to TRBJ2-1; D is undetermined. The source is a man younger than 35 in good health. The CDR3, as DNA: TGTGCCAGCAGCTCCCCCTATGGCAATGAGCAGTTCTTC. The encoded protein is CASSSPYGNEQFF.